Shown below are 16 T cell receptor beta chains from a single sample sequenced in a study of blood T cell repertoires in COVID-19. TCRdb keeps only in-frame clones here, not all; method: immunoSEQ multiplex PCR. The table shows roughly 140,000 clones, with about 87% occurring only once. The material sequenced was peripheral blood. These TCRs come from a woman in her forties or fifties with acute or convalescent COVID-19.

The chain has TRBV7-9 and TRBJ2-3; D is undetermined. The CDR3 has 11 amino acids. Looked up from germline, CDR1 is SEHNR and CDR2 is FQNEAQ (reference sequence). V dropped 4 bases and J dropped 3 bases, with 2 bases sitting between them. The CDR3 DNA reads TGTGCCAGCAGCTCTACAGATACGCAGTATTTT. It yields the protein CASSSTDTQYF. The full variable domain, its missing parts supplied by reference TRBV7-9 and TRBJ2-3, is DTGVSQNPRHKITKRGQNVTFRCDPISEHNRLYWYRQTLGQGPEFLTYFQNEAQLEKSRLLSDRFSAERPKGSFSTLEIQRTEQGDSAMYLCASSSTDTQYFGPGTRLTVL.

The chain joins TRBV2 to TRBJ2-1; possibly TRBD1 for D (5 bases). The CDR3 has 14 amino acids. The germline V gene has CDR1 SNHLY and CDR2 FYNNEI. V lost 3 bases, J lost 9 bases, and 15 bases lay in between. The CDR3 DNA reads as TGTGCCAGCAGTGACCGGACAACTAACGGTGAGCAGTTCTTC. It yields the protein CASSDRTTNGEQFF. Looking up the rest from reference TRBV2 and TRBJ2-1 gives the full variable domain: EPEVTQTPSHQVTQMGQEVILRCVPISNHLYFYWYRQILGQKVEFLVSFYNNEISEKSEIFDDQFSVERPDGSNFTLKIRSTKLEDSAMYFCASSDRTTNGEQFFGPGTRLTVL.

Only one count was recorded for this clone. This chain connects TRBV19 to TRBJ1-6, with D uncertain. V dropped 6 bases and J dropped 3 bases, with 15 bases sitting between them. The CDR3 runs to 16 residues. Germline V gene data show CDR1 as LNHDA and CDR2 as SQIVND (reference sequence). CDR3 nucleotides: TGTGCCAGTAGCATACGTCCTGACATCTATAATTCACCCCTCCACTTT. It codes for CASSIRPDIYNSPLHF. Full variable domain (remainder filled in from reference TRBV19 and TRBJ1-6): DGGITQSPKYLFRKEGQNVTLSCEQNLNHDAMYWYRQDPGQGLRLIYYSQIVNDFQKGDIAEGYSVSREKKESFPLTVTSAQKNPTAFYLCASSIRPDIYNSPLHFGNGTRLTVT.

The chain recombines TRBV5-1 with TRBJ1-2; no firm D call. This CDR3 is 13 amino acids long. V was cut by 8 bases and J by 7 bases, with 18 bases left in between. Germline-derived CDR1 and CDR2 are SGHRS and YFSETQ. The CDR3 sequence: CASTDGSLGGYTF. The CDR3 DNA reads TGCGCCAGTACGGACGGGAGCTTAGGTGGCTACACCTTC.

J is TRBJ1-6 and V is TRBV30; D might be TRBD1 (6 bases). This CDR3 has 13 amino acids. CDR1 is GTSNPN and CDR2 is SVGIG in the germline V gene (reference sequence). Between the trimmed V and J ends, which lost 5 bases and 10 bases, there was a span of 15 bases. As DNA, the CDR3 is TGTGCCTGGGCGGGGGGGCGACGGTCACCCCTCCACTTT. This gives the protein CAWAGGRRSPLHF.

The chain couples TRBV18 to TRBJ1-1; 7 nucleotides match TRBD1. The V segment lost 6 bases and the J segment 1 base; nucleotides outside the gene matches: 5. The CDR3 loop spans 14 amino acids. Germline V gene sequence: CDR1 KGHSH, CDR2 LQKENI. CDR3 protein: CASSRGQANTEAFF. The DNA for the CDR3 is TGTGCCAGCTCGCGCGGACAGGCGAACACTGAAGCTTTCTTT. Together with reference TRBV18 and TRBJ1-1, the CDR3 gives the full variable domain: NAGVMQNPRHLVRRRGQEARLRCSPMKGHSHVYWYRQLPEEGLKFMVYLQKENIIDESGMPKERFSAEFPKEGPSILRIQQVVRGDSAAYFCASSRGQANTEAFFGQGTRLTVV.

This clone was counted a few times. The chain links TRBV5-4 to TRBJ1-2; D possibly corresponds to TRBD1 (6 bases). V lost 4 bases, J lost 0 bases, and 16 bases lay in between. The germline V gene has CDR1 SGHNT and CDR2 YYREEE (reference sequence). The CDR3 consists of 16 residues. The CDR3 nucleotides read TGTGCCAGCAGCCTGGGAGGACAGCAAGCTAACTATGGCTACACCTTC. Amino acid sequence: CASSLGGQQANYGYTF.

This clone has more than one count but fewer than ten. This chain uses TRBV5-4 with TRBJ1-3, with a possible D match to TRBD1 (5 bases). The CDR3 runs to 15 residues. Per germline, CDR1 SGHNT and CDR2 YYREEE (reference sequence). V was trimmed by 0 bases and J by 4 bases, leaving 11 bases between them. CDR3 in DNA: TGTGCCAGCAGCTTGGGGGGCAGGGCGGGAAACACCATATATTTT. Protein sequence: CASSLGGRAGNTIYF.

This clone appeared a single time. The chain links TRBV27 to TRBJ2-1; D may be TRBD2 (7 bases). Trimming left V 5 bases short and J 7 bases short, with 15 bases between. The CDR3 sequence is 14 residues long. Per the germline V gene, CDR1 is MNHEY and CDR2 is SMNVEV (reference sequence). The CDR3 DNA follows: TGTGCCAGCAGTACGTATAGGGGGGGGAATGAGCAGTTCTTC. Encoded protein: CASSTYRGGNEQFF.

V gene TRBV28 combines with J gene TRBJ2-5, with 7 nucleotides matching TRBD2. CDR1 MDHEN and CDR2 SYDVKM come from the germline V gene. V gave up 5 bases and J gave up 9 bases; unmatched junction bases: 15. This CDR3 contains 15 residues. CDR3 nucleotides: TGTGCCAGCAGTACGACCCGCGACGGGAGGAGGGCCCAGTACTTC. It translates to CASSTTRDGRRAQYF.

The chain couples TRBV18 to TRBJ1-2; 11 bases map to TRBD1. CDR1 is KGHSH and CDR2 is LQKENI in the germline V gene. This CDR3 is built from 15 residues. The J segment lost 4 bases and the V segment lost 4 bases, leaving 5 bases of the junction unmatched. The CDR3 loop reads CASSQGQGVVYGYTF. The CDR3, as DNA: TGTGCCAGCTCACAGGGACAGGGGGTCGTCTATGGCTACACCTTC.

This chain joins TRBV9 and TRBJ2-1; TRBD2 is a possible D gene (6 bases). Germline V lookup: CDR1 SGDLS, CDR2 YYNGEE. Trimming shortened V by 0 bases and J by 6 bases, and 13 bases separated the two germline ends. The CDR3 runs 15 residues. The DNA for the CDR3 is TGTGCCAGCAGCGTAGTGGGAGGCGCACCCAATGAGCAGTTCTTC. This encodes CASSVVGGAPNEQFF.

V gene TRBV28 combines with J gene TRBJ1-2; a possible D gene is TRBD1 (5 bases). The CDR3 has 14 residues. Germline CDR1 is MDHEN and CDR2 is SYDVKM. Trimming removed 6 bases from V and 2 bases from J, with 13 bases in between. This CDR3 reads CASRGGDRNYGYTF. CDR3 nucleotides: TGTGCCAGCAGGGGGGGGGATAGGAACTATGGCTACACCTTC.

This clone has a single count. This rearrangement joins TRBV3-1 (or the pseudogene TRBV3-2) to TRBJ1-6; D is perhaps TRBD1 (6 bases). Per the germline V gene, CDR1 is LGHDT and CDR2 is YNNKEL (reference sequence). Trimming pared 3 bases from V and 8 bases from J, leaving 14 bases between. This CDR3 is 15 amino acids long. The CDR3 coding sequence is TGTGCCAGCAGCCACCGAGGGGGAAGGGATTCACCCCTCCACTTT. Amino acid sequence: CASSHRGGRDSPLHF.

This chain links TRBV3-1 (or the pseudogene TRBV3-2) with TRBJ1-2, with TRBD1 matching 7 bases. The CDR3 has 13 amino acids. Germline V gene lookup returns CDR1 LGHDT and CDR2 YNNKEL (reference sequence). V trimming: 4 bases; J trimming: 4 bases; junction bases outside the gene matches: 3. The CDR3 here is CASSPDRVYGYTF. CDR3 bases: TGTGCCAGCAGCCCAGACAGGGTCTATGGCTACACCTTC.

This chain links TRBV5-4 with TRBJ1-2, with 7 positions matching TRBD1. With V trimmed by 3 bases and J by 5 bases, 7 bases remained unmatched. The CDR3 sequence is 14 residues long. CDR1 is SGHNT, CDR2 YYREEE, per germline (reference sequence). The CDR3 spells CASSYGTELYGYTF. For the CDR3, the DNA is TGTGCCAGCAGCTACGGGACAGAACTTTATGGCTACACCTTC. Full variable domain (remainder filled in from reference TRBV5-4 and TRBJ1-2): ETGVTQSPTHLIKTRGQQVTLRCSSQSGHNTVSWYQQALGQGPQFIFQYYREEENGRGNFPPRFSGLQFPNYSSELNVNALELDDSALYLCASSYGTELYGYTFGSGTRLTVV.